Shown below are 29 T cell receptor beta chains from a single sample sequenced in a study of control samples from healthy donors and cancer patients. Profiled with immunoSEQ multiplex PCR; TCRdb holds only in-frame clones, not every one. There are about 100,000 clones in the sample; more than 85% occur only once, and about 20% lies in the top ten. Sequencing was carried out using blood. The source is a woman in her 50s in good health.

This clone has only one observation. This chain joins TRBV7-9 and TRBJ2-1; D is undetermined. V lost 1 base and J lost 9, with 7 bases in between. The germline CDR1 and CDR2 sequences are SEHNR and FQNEAQ (reference sequence). CDR3 size: 12 residues. In DNA, the CDR3 is TGTGCCAGCAGCTTAGTCGTGGCTGAGCAGTTCTTC. Translation gives CASSLVVAEQFF.

This clone has just one count. This chain connects TRBV19 to TRBJ2-4, with 7 bases identical to TRBD2. Germline assignment: CDR1 LNHDA and CDR2 SQIVND (reference sequence). The J segment lost 1 base and the V segment lost 6 bases, leaving 6 bases of the junction unmatched. The CDR3 loop spans 15 amino acids. The CDR3 nucleotides read TGTGCCAGTAGCCGACACGGGGGGGCCAAAAACATTCAGTACTTC. Protein: CASSRHGGAKNIQYF.

This clone has only one observation. The chain combines TRBV3-1 (or the pseudogene TRBV3-2) with TRBJ2-5; 7 nucleotides match TRBD2. V dropped 1 base and J dropped 5; count of bases not matched to a gene: 16. In germline, CDR1 is LGHDT, CDR2 YNNKEL (reference sequence). The CDR3 has 18 amino acids. The CDR3 loop is CASSQGESRLASRETQYF. DNA of the CDR3: TGTGCCAGCAGCCAAGGCGAATCGAGACTAGCAAGCCGGGAGACCCAGTACTTC.

The J gene is TRBJ2-2, the V gene TRBV12-3 or TRBV12-4; D not certain. Trimming took 7 bases from V and 6 from J, leaving 9 bases between them. CDR3 length: 12 residues. The CDR3 sequence: CASTPPPGELFF. As DNA, the CDR3 is TGTGCCAGCACCCCACCCCCCGGGGAGCTGTTTTTT.

The gene calls are TRBV5-6 and TRBJ2-5; 10 positions match TRBD1. CDR1 SGHDT and CDR2 YYEEEE come from the germline V gene. The CDR3 has 14 amino acids. J was trimmed by 3 bases and V by 6 bases; bases with no gene match: 5. This CDR3 is CASIRTGGEETQYF. DNA of the CDR3: TGTGCCAGCATCAGGACAGGGGGGGAAGAGACCCAGTACTTC.

The genes are TRBV27 and TRBJ2-5; D gene uncertain. V was pared by 6 bases and J by 2 bases, with 4 bases between. From germline, CDR1 is MNHEY and CDR2 SMNVEV (reference sequence). This CDR3 has 11 residues. CDR3 in amino acids: CASRQQETQYF. For the CDR3, the DNA is TGTGCCAGCAGACAACAAGAGACCCAGTACTTC.

The chain joins TRBV9 to TRBJ2-5; D not certain. The CDR3 spans 16 residues. Trimming pared 4 bases from V and 0 bases from J, leaving 16 bases between. CDR1 is SGDLS and CDR2 is YYNGEE in the germline V gene. CDR3 DNA sequence: TGTGCCAGCAGCCCGCGGTTCCAGTCGTACCAAGAGACCCAGTACTTC. Its translation is CASSPRFQSYQETQYF.

CDR3 loop: CASSPSPGLAVTGELFF. In DNA form, the CDR3 reads TGTGCCAGCTCACCGTCCCCGGGACTAGCTGTTACCGGGGAGCTGTTTTTT. This chain links TRBV18 with TRBJ2-2; TRBD2 matches 9 bases. CDR1 KGHSH and CDR2 LQKENI come from the germline V gene. V was clipped by 3 bases and J by 5 bases; unmatched bases: 10. This CDR3 comprises 17 residues. Looking up the rest from reference TRBV18 and TRBJ2-2 gives the full variable domain: NAGVMQNPRHLVRRRGQEARLRCSPMKGHSHVYWYRQLPEEGLKFMVYLQKENIIDESGMPKERFSAEFPKEGPSILRIQQVVRGDSAAYFCASSPSPGLAVTGELFFGEGSRLTVL.

This chain uses TRBV5-6 with TRBJ1-6, with 11 positions matching TRBD1. The germline V gene has CDR1 SGHDT and CDR2 YYEEEE. J lost 9 bases, V lost 4 bases, and 3 bases had no gene match. This CDR3 is 14 amino acids long. CDR3 DNA sequence: TGTGCCAGCAGCCCCGGGACAGGGGGTTCACCCCTCCACTTT. Encoded protein: CASSPGTGGSPLHF.

The chain couples TRBV27 to TRBJ2-7; 8 nucleotides align to TRBD1. V trimming: 6 bases; J trimming: 4 bases; junction bases outside the gene matches: 11. CDR1 and CDR2 (germline): MNHEY, SMNVEV (reference sequence). The CDR3 length is 15 residues. The CDR3 region has the DNA TGTGCCAGCAGGATCAAAGGACAGGGTCTATACGAGCAGTACTTC. Amino acid sequence: CASRIKGQGLYEQYF.

The chain joins TRBV18 to TRBJ2-6; TRBD1 matches 9 bases. In germline, CDR1 is KGHSH, CDR2 LQKENI. The CDR3 has 18 residues. Trimming at V came to 2 bases and at J to 0 bases, leaving 5 bases not matched to a gene. As DNA, the CDR3 is TGTGCCAGCTCACCAACGGGACAGGGCTCCTCTGGGGCCAACGTCCTGACTTTC. Translating gives CASSPTGQGSSGANVLTF. Looking up the rest from reference TRBV18 and TRBJ2-6 gives the full variable domain: NAGVMQNPRHLVRRRGQEARLRCSPMKGHSHVYWYRQLPEEGLKFMVYLQKENIIDESGMPKERFSAEFPKEGPSILRIQQVVRGDSAAYFCASSPTGQGSSGANVLTFGAGSRLTVL.

This chain connects TRBV28 to TRBJ1-4, with D hard to call. Trimming cost V 10 bases and J 2 bases, with 14 bases left between them. Germline V gene lookup returns CDR1 MDHEN and CDR2 SYDVKM. This CDR3 is 14 amino acids long. CDR3 nucleotide sequence: TGTGCCACCAAACGGTTTGGGACTAATGAAAAACTGTTTTTT. It translates to CATKRFGTNEKLFF.

There are a few counts of this clone. J is TRBJ2-2 and V is TRBV10-3, with 7 bases matching TRBD2. CDR3 size: 14 residues. Germline V lookup: CDR1 ENHRY, CDR2 SYGVKD. J lost 4 bases, V lost 6 bases, and 5 bases had no gene match. The CDR3 loop reads CAIRGTTLTGELFF. The CDR3 DNA sequence: TGTGCCATCAGAGGGACTACACTCACCGGGGAGCTGTTTTTT.

The genes are TRBV6-2 or TRBV6-3 and TRBJ1-4; possibly TRBD1 for D (5 bases). This CDR3 is built from 14 residues. Per the germline V gene, CDR1 is MNHEY and CDR2 is SVGEGT. Trimming cost V 4 bases and J 8 bases, with 14 bases left between them. CDR3 DNA sequence: TGTGCCAGCAGTTTCTCGGGGGTAGGAGAAAAACTGTTTTTT. It codes for CASSFSGVGEKLFF.

The chain carries TRBV7-2 and TRBJ2-1; D possibly matches TRBD1 or TRBD2 (5 bases each). V lost 7 bases to trimming and J lost 9 bases, with 25 bases between them. The CDR3 contains 16 residues. CDR1 is SGHTA, CDR2 FQGNSA, per germline. In DNA form, the CDR3 reads TGTGCCAGCACCGCTCGACAGCTGAATACTAGGGGTGAGCAGTTCTTC. This gives the protein CASTARQLNTRGEQFF.

The rearrangement links TRBV18 to TRBJ1-4; D unresolved. Trimming took off 4 bases at V and 6 bases at J, with 12 bases between the two ends. The CDR3 spans 14 residues. CDR1 and CDR2 from the germline V gene are KGHSH and LQKENI. CDR3 DNA sequence: TGTGCCAGCTCACTTGTCCTCTCGGATGAAAAACTGTTTTTT. Translation gives CASSLVLSDEKLFF.

The CDR3 loop is CASSQDFRTGVLGEQYF. CDR3 DNA: TGCGCCAGCAGCCAAGACTTTCGGACAGGGGTGTTAGGGGAGCAGTACTTC. The chain carries TRBV4-1 and TRBJ2-7, with 9 bases lining up with TRBD1. The V gene's germline CDR1 is MGHRA and CDR2 YSYEKL. The J segment lost 7 bases and the V segment lost 0 bases, leaving 13 bases of the junction unmatched. This CDR3 has 17 residues.

This clone has only one observation. CDR3 in amino acids: CASSLSRENTEAFF. The CDR3 DNA sequence: TGTGCCAGCAGTTTATCGAGAGAGAACACTGAAGCTTTCTTT. The chain combines TRBV27 with TRBJ1-1; D gene unclear. Between the trimmed V and J ends, which lost 0 bases and 1 base, there was a span of 6 bases. Germline assignment: CDR1 MNHEY and CDR2 SMNVEV (reference sequence). This CDR3 comprises 14 residues.

V gene TRBV20-1 combines with J gene TRBJ1-2; D may be TRBD1 (6 bases). V lost 6 bases and J 4 bases, leaving 9 bases between the germline ends. The CDR3 is 11 amino acids. CDR1 is DFQATT and CDR2 is SNEGSKA in the germline V gene (reference sequence). DNA for the CDR3: TGCAGTGCCTCGGACAGCTATGGCTACACCTTC. Its translation is CSASDSYGYTF.

The rearrangement links TRBV11-2 to TRBJ1-2; D gene unclear. The length of the CDR3 is 11 residues. Trimming removed 5 bases from V and 7 bases from J, with 8 bases in between. CDR1 and CDR2 from the germline V gene are SGHAT and FQNNGV. CDR3 DNA sequence: TGTGCCAGCAGCCCCGGGGTTGGCTACACCTTC. It yields the protein CASSPGVGYTF.

Worth noting for this clone: Sequence at one end of the junction differs from germline and may be a read error. CDR3 in amino acids: CASSLAFISLGKEYNEQFF. The CDR3 DNA is TGTGCCAGCAGCCTAGCCTTCATTAGTCTCGGGAAGGAATACAATGAGCAGTTCTTC. The chain combines TRBV7-8 with TRBJ2-1; the D gene is possibly TRBD2 (5 bases). This CDR3 contains 19 residues. Germline V CDR1 and CDR2: SGHVS, FQNEAQ.

The gene calls are TRBV24-1 and TRBJ2-3, with unresolved D. There are 13 residues in the CDR3. Trimming left V 0 bases short and J 7 bases short, with 7 bases between. Looked up from germline, CDR1 is KGHDR and CDR2 is SFDVKD. CDR3 DNA sequence: TGTGCCACCAGTGATTTGGGGCGGAATACGCAGTATTTT. Its translation: CATSDLGRNTQYF.

The sample holds a few counts of this clone. This chain connects TRBV7-9 to TRBJ2-2, with D tentatively TRBD1 (6 bases). The V end lost 1 base, the J end lost 4 bases, and 10 bases lay between the germline ends. CDR1 is SEHNR and CDR2 is FQNEAQ in the germline V gene (reference sequence). The CDR3 covers 15 residues. CDR3 bases: TGTGCCAGCAGCTTAGTGGGGGCGAGCACCGGGGAGCTGTTTTTT. This encodes CASSLVGASTGELFF.

The rearrangement uses TRBV5-1 and TRBJ1-3; D unclear. The CDR3 has 13 amino acids. The V gene's germline CDR1 is SGHRS and CDR2 YFSETQ. Deletions cut 5 bases from V and 0 bases from J, with 6 bases between. The CDR3 DNA is TGCGCCAGCAGAGACGGCTCTGGAAACACCATATATTTT. Its translation: CASRDGSGNTIYF.

The chain joins TRBV6-1 to TRBJ2-1, with 7 nucleotides matching TRBD2. Trimming at V came to 2 bases and at J to 6 bases, leaving 7 bases not matched to a gene. Germline CDR1 reads MNHNS; CDR2 reads SASEGT. The CDR3 loop spans 15 amino acids. The CDR3 region is CASSEHGGSFNEQFF. In DNA, the CDR3 is TGTGCCAGCAGTGAACATGGCGGGAGTTTCAATGAGCAGTTCTTC.

This sequence joins TRBV6-5 and TRBJ1-1; tentative D call: TRBD1 (5 bases). Trimming shortened V by 2 bases and J by 8 bases, and 12 bases separated the two germline ends. The CDR3 is made up of 13 amino acids. Germline V gives CDR1 MNHEY, CDR2 SVGAGI. As DNA, the CDR3 is TGTGCCAGCAGTTACCGGGGCGGGCGAGAAGCTTTCTTT. Its translation: CASSYRGGREAFF.

This clone was detected a few times. The chain carries TRBV7-9 and TRBJ1-2, with TRBD1 as a possible D gene (5 bases). CDR3 size: 14 residues. Germline V gene data show CDR1 as SEHNR and CDR2 as FQNEAQ (reference sequence). Between the trimmed V and J ends, which lost 4 bases and 7 bases, there was a span of 16 bases. The CDR3 sequence is CASSYLSGGSGYTF. The DNA of the CDR3 is TGTGCCAGCAGCTACCTCTCGGGGGGATCTGGCTACACCTTC.

The chain couples TRBV2 to TRBJ1-4; TRBD1 is a possible D gene (6 bases). The CDR3 has 13 amino acids. Trimming took 6 bases from V and 7 from J, leaving 12 bases between them. Germline lookup yields CDR1 SNHLY and CDR2 FYNNEI. The CDR3 DNA is TGTGCCAGCAGCACAGGGTTTAGTGAAAAACTGTTTTTT. Its protein product is CASSTGFSEKLFF.

CDR3 in amino acids: CASSVAAGLAVNEQFF. The CDR3, as DNA: TGTGCCAGCAGCGTAGCGGCGGGACTAGCCGTCAATGAGCAGTTCTTC. The rearrangement links TRBV9 to TRBJ2-1; 9 bases are a match to TRBD2. The CDR3 covers 16 residues. The V segment lost 0 bases and the J segment 6 bases; nucleotides outside the gene matches: 7. Germline values: CDR1 SGDLS, CDR2 YYNGEE.